A single sample is the source of the 19 T cell receptor beta chains below, sequenced in a study of T cell responses to AZD1222 COVID-19 vaccine. The method was immunoSEQ multiplex PCR; TCRdb's version includes in-frame clones alone and lacks a portion of them. The sample shows around 140,000 clones, around 90% of them seen only once. This material consisted of peripheral blood, taken on day 0 of AZD1222 vaccination. The receptors shown here come from an adult in good health.

V and J are TRBV27 and TRBJ2-1; possibly TRBD2 for D (7 bases). Trimming removed 3 bases at V and 0 bases at J, with 9 bases between. Germline CDR1 is MNHEY and CDR2 is SMNVEV (reference sequence). This CDR3 has 15 amino acids. This chain's CDR3 is CASSFGGPSYNEQFF. In nucleotides, the CDR3 is TGTGCCAGCAGTTTCGGGGGGCCCTCCTACAATGAGCAGTTCTTC.

The genes are TRBV19 and TRBJ1-4; no clear D. The germline V and J ends were trimmed by 5 bases and 2 bases, with 15 bases remaining between them. The germline V gene encodes CDR1 LNHDA and CDR2 SQIVND (reference sequence). The CDR3 consists of 16 residues. CDR3 DNA sequence: TGTGCCAGTAGTTCAAAAGACGGATGGACTAATGAAAAACTGTTTTTT. Its protein is CASSSKDGWTNEKLFF.

This rearrangement joins TRBV27 to TRBJ1-5, with a tentative D call TRBD1 (6 bases). Trimming removed 8 bases at V and 6 bases at J, with 17 bases between. Germline V lookup: CDR1 MNHEY, CDR2 SMNVEV (reference sequence). There are 14 residues in the CDR3. CDR3 DNA sequence: TGTGCCAGCTCCTTCCGGGGGGGGCCTCAGCCCCAGCATTTT. Residues: CASSFRGGPQPQHF.

The chain uses TRBV3-1 (or the pseudogene TRBV3-2) and TRBJ2-4, with a weak D call TRBD1 (6 bases). The CDR3 has 18 residues. V shed 1 base and J shed 0 bases, with 16 bases lying between them. Per the germline V gene, CDR1 is LGHDT and CDR2 is YNNKEL (reference sequence). The CDR3 region is CASSQGSQGWQAKNIQYF. The CDR3 region has the DNA TGTGCCAGCAGCCAAGGAAGCCAGGGGTGGCAAGCCAAAAACATTCAGTACTTC.

The genes are TRBV4-1 and TRBJ1-5; a possible D gene is TRBD1 (5 bases). V was cut by 1 base and J by 1 base, with 11 bases left in between. The V gene's germline CDR1 is MGHRA and CDR2 YSYEKL. The length of the CDR3 is 16 residues. The CDR3: CASSQGGRGSNQPQHF. CDR3 in DNA: TGCGCCAGCAGCCAAGGGGGAAGGGGAAGCAATCAGCCCCAGCATTTT.

Worth noting for this clone: Different DNA sequences within this sample yield the same CDR3. The chain recombines TRBV30 with TRBJ1-5; 7 nucleotides line up with TRBD1. CDR1 and CDR2 from the germline V gene are GTSNPN and SVGIG (reference sequence). This CDR3 has 13 amino acids. V lost 1 base to trimming and J lost 4 bases; unmatched junction nucleotides: 1. The CDR3 nucleotides read TGTGCCTGGAGTGGACAGGGTAATCAGCCCCAGCATTTT. It is translated as CAWSGQGNQPQHF.

V and J are TRBV7-3 and TRBJ2-1, with TRBD2 matching over 11 bases. The trim removed 4 bases at V and 4 bases at J, leaving 9 bases unmatched. CDR1 and CDR2 from the germline V gene are SGHTA and FQGTGA. The CDR3 extends over 17 amino acids. For the CDR3, the DNA is TGTGCCAGCAGCTCATCCCCCCGACTAGCGGGGTACAATGAGCAGTTCTTC. This encodes CASSSSPRLAGYNEQFF.

In DNA, the CDR3 is TGCGCCAGCAGCCAAGAAGGGGGAGTAGGCAGGGCTGGCTACACCTTC. Translated: CASSQEGGVGRAGYTF. This chain connects TRBV4-1 to TRBJ1-2, with TRBD1 as a possible D gene (6 bases). Per germline, CDR1 MGHRA and CDR2 YSYEKL. V lost 0 bases and J lost 7, with 18 bases in between. This CDR3 contains 16 residues.

The chain combines TRBV20-1 with TRBJ1-4; no clear D. Germline values: CDR1 DFQATT, CDR2 SNEGSKA (reference sequence). The CDR3 is 16 amino acids. Between the trimmed V and J ends, which lost 3 bases and 0 bases, there was a span of 14 bases. The CDR3 is CSASSRATATNEKLFF. The CDR3 coding sequence is TGCAGTGCTAGTTCTCGGGCAACTGCAACTAATGAAAAACTGTTTTTT.

The chain combines TRBV2 with TRBJ2-4, with 8 positions matching TRBD2. The CDR3 is 16 residues long. Germline V gene lookup returns CDR1 SNHLY and CDR2 FYNNEI. V shed 6 bases, J shed 3 bases, and the junction held 10 bases outside the gene matches. CDR3: CASRESGGGLKNIQYF. In nucleotides, the CDR3 is TGTGCCAGCAGGGAAAGCGGGGGCGGACTCAAAAACATTCAGTACTTC.

The J gene is TRBJ1-5, the V gene TRBV29-1; a weak D match, TRBD1 (5 bases). The CDR3 runs to 14 residues. Trimming removed 7 bases at V and 2 bases at J, with 15 bases between. CDR1 is SQVTM and CDR2 is ANQGSEA in the germline V gene. In nucleotides, the CDR3 is TGCAGCGCCGCAAAGGGACGGGGCAATCAGCCCCAGCATTTT. Residues: CSAAKGRGNQPQHF.

This clone was recorded a few times. The chain has TRBV11-2 and TRBJ2-5; D is unresolved. Trimming left V 3 bases short and J 1 base short, with 6 bases between. CDR1 is SGHAT and CDR2 is FQNNGV in the germline V gene. This CDR3 has 13 residues. CDR3 coding DNA: TGTGCCAGCAGCTTGAGTGGCCAAGAGACCCAGTACTTC. The encoded protein is CASSLSGQETQYF.

The chain is built from TRBV18 and TRBJ1-4, with a weak D call TRBD1 (5 bases). Per germline, CDR1 KGHSH and CDR2 LQKENI. Between the trimmed V and J ends, which lost 3 bases and 5 bases, there was a span of 13 bases. This CDR3 spans 15 amino acids. CDR3 region: CASSPNRRGNEKLFF. For the CDR3, the DNA is TGTGCCAGCTCACCGAACAGGAGGGGAAATGAAAAACTGTTTTTT. Drawing the rest from reference TRBV18 and TRBJ1-4, the complete variable domain is NAGVMQNPRHLVRRRGQEARLRCSPMKGHSHVYWYRQLPEEGLKFMVYLQKENIIDESGMPKERFSAEFPKEGPSILRIQQVVRGDSAAYFCASSPNRRGNEKLFFGSGTQLSVL.

This rearrangement joins TRBV9 to TRBJ2-1; D might be TRBD2 (5 bases). Trimming took 3 bases from V and 8 from J, leaving 12 bases between them. This CDR3 is built from 13 residues. In germline, CDR1 is SGDLS, CDR2 YYNGEE. In DNA form, the CDR3 reads TGTGCCAGCAGCGGCTCCGGACTTCATGAGCAGTTCTTC. This codes for CASSGSGLHEQFF.

The chain uses TRBV5-1 and TRBJ2-3; 9 nucleotides agree with TRBD1. The junction had 9 bases not matched to a gene; V was cut back by 4 bases and J by 6 bases. The CDR3 loop spans 15 amino acids. Germline CDR1 and CDR2: SGHRS and YFSETQ. The CDR3 reads CASSKSGQGTDTQYF. Written as DNA, the CDR3 is TGCGCCAGCAGCAAATCCGGACAGGGGACGGATACGCAGTATTTT.

The V gene is TRBV6-4, the J gene TRBJ1-2; D is ambiguous. Germline values: CDR1 MRHNA, CDR2 SNTAGT. The CDR3 extends over 13 amino acids. V was cut by 2 bases and J by 4 bases, with 8 bases left in between. For the CDR3, the DNA is TGTGCCAGCAGTGACGAAACTGGCTATGGCTACACCTTC. Protein sequence: CASSDETGYGYTF.

This rearrangement joins TRBV5-1 to TRBJ1-2, with TRBD1 identical over 10 bases. Germline trimming cut 1 base from V and 8 bases from J; bases unmatched to any gene: 8. Germline V gives CDR1 SGHRS, CDR2 YFSETQ. The CDR3 runs 15 residues. As DNA, the CDR3 is TGCGCCAGCAGCTTGTGGGGACAGGGGTCGGGCGGCTACACCTTC. This gives the protein CASSLWGQGSGGYTF.

The chain combines TRBV9 with TRBJ2-6; no definite D call. CDR1 and CDR2 from the germline V gene are SGDLS and YYNGEE. The CDR3 totals 15 residues. V lost 0 bases to trimming and J lost 0 bases, with 4 bases between them. CDR3 loop: CASSVDFSGANVLTF. CDR3 coding DNA: TGTGCCAGCAGCGTAGATTTCTCTGGGGCCAACGTCCTGACTTTC.

The CDR3 DNA is TGTGCCAGCAGCCTGGACAGGATAACCTACGAGCAGTACTTC. It translates to CASSLDRITYEQYF. The genes are TRBV6-5 and TRBJ2-7; 7 bases match TRBD1. CDR3 length equals 14 residues. The germline gives CDR1 MNHEY, CDR2 SVGAGI. V was pared by 6 bases and J by 2 bases, with 7 bases of the junction left unmatched.